What follows is one TCR beta chain and its context. The antigen is undetermined. Patients showing uncontrolled infection, other autoimmune disease, pregnancy or lactation were ineligible. Using RNA transcripts as the source, TCR beta CDR3 regions were amplified. A first-round RT-PCR of the TCR CDR3 used the HTBI primer set. TCRdb redid the calling of the multiplex PCR reads with MiXCR, one entry per CDR3 protein. The sample has 600,000 to 700,000 distinct CDR3 sequences, over 40% seen once. This specimen comes from a study of T cells in Graves' hyperthyroidism and ophthalmopathy. Findings and caveats of the study: Researchers found most expanded thyroid clonotypes above 0.001 in blood as well. The model anticipated ophthalmopathy a median about six months pre-onset.

The V segment lost 5 bases and the J segment 1 base; nucleotides outside the gene matches: 4. The CDR3 runs to 15 residues. Germline lookup yields CDR1 SEHNR and CDR2 FQNEAQ (reference sequence). Sequenced input: peripheral blood or thyroid tissue (not recorded which). The chain couples TRBV7-9 to TRBJ2-2, with TRBD2 matching over 7 bases. The receptor was derived from an adult man with Graves' disease, either hyperthyroidism or ophthalmopathy (not recorded which). The CDR3 reads CASSVTGGNTGELFF. CDR3 nucleotides: TGTGCCAGCAGCGTAACGGGGGGGAACACCGGGGAGCTGTTTTTT.